The T cell receptor beta chain under discussion was sequenced for a study of blood T cell repertoires in COVID-19. Turning to the study itself: Material from acute and convalescent COVID-19 was sourced from the United States, Italy and Spain. PBMCs, B-cell-depleted T cells, or T cells were the source of the cDNA or gDNA that made up the material.

Here immunoSEQ multiplex PCR was the method, and the copy in TCRdb shows in-frame clones only, minus some. The sample yields approximately 300,000 clones, 90% seen once. Sequencing input: PBMCs or T cells enriched from blood (not recorded which). The source of this sequence is a woman in her late teens or twenties with acute COVID-19.

The CDR3 DNA reads TGTGCCAGCAGTAGGACGACAGCCCATCAGCCCCAGCATTTT. It codes for CASSRTTAHQPQHF. V is TRBV28 and J is TRBJ1-5; TRBD1 is a possible D gene (5 bases). V was pared by 5 bases and J by 5 bases, with 13 bases between. The CDR3 totals 14 residues. Germline CDR1 is MDHEN and CDR2 is SYDVKM. Variable domain in full (rest from reference TRBV28 and TRBJ1-5): DVKVTQSSRYLVKRTGEKVFLECVQDMDHENMFWYRQDPGLGLRLIYFSYDVKMKEKGDIPEGYSVSREKKERFSLILESASTNQTSMYLCASSRTTAHQPQHFGDGTRLSIL.